This TCR beta chain came from a study of human T cells and chemical hapten exposure. In the study overall: DPC at 0.01% went onto the upper back in patch tests, read at 6 days.

Attachment of unique molecular identifiers to individual cDNA molecules was performed in the library. TCRdb redid the calling of the RACE reads with MiXCR, one entry per CDR3 protein. The table has approximately 320,000 distinct CDR3 sequences, 5% to 6.5% seen once. Indicated time point: pre-sensitization, week 0. Treatment reported: therapeutic diphenylcyclopropenone sensitization with weekly scalp DPC. Alopecia patients between 18 and 70 years old and suitable for DPC were used as donors. This clonotype occurred many times. Trimming took off 6 bases at V and 1 base at J, with 20 bases between the two ends. Germline V gene lookup returns CDR1 MNHEY and CDR2 SVGAGI. The CDR3 sequence is 17 residues long.

This rearrangement joins TRBV6-5 to TRBJ2-3; weak D call: TRBD2 (7 bases). The sample here was whole blood, taken in connection with sensitization to the hapten diphenylcyclopropenone (DPC). The sequence derives from a woman aged 18-35 years with alopecia areata. Some clones in this sample may be carry-over from other donors' samples. CDR3 DNA sequence: TGTGCCAGCAGCACCCTGTCTGGGGGGGCGGGCACAGATACGCAGTATTTT. This codes for CASSTLSGGAGTDTQYF.